The clone carrying this T cell receptor beta chain turned up a few times. Its cognate antigen is unknown. The data were taken from a study of molecular identifiers for immune sequencing clone quantification. Study results and limitations: A shared barcode on identical TCR molecules could lead to underestimated sizes for highly expanded clones. Researchers reportedly could pick up spiked Jurkat TCR RNA from one cell mixed into about 1 million naive cells. Beyond 20 RNA copies, clones held over 99% of effector molecules, compared with under 1% in naive cells.

Sorting isolated naive CD8 T cells as CD8+CD4-CCR7+CD45RA+ events. Germline CDR1 and CDR2: SEHNR and FQNEAQ (reference sequence). The ends lost 5 bases at V and 2 bases at J; junction bases unmatched: 6. The length of the CDR3 is 14 residues. Each CDR3 protein gets one entry after TCRdb re-called the PCR reads with MiXCR. The top ten hold under 0.85% of the sample, which has around 460,000 distinct CDR3 sequences, 25% seen once. The source is a human donor in good health. Some libraries in this study had Jurkat cell RNA spiked in. This chain connects TRBV7-9 to TRBJ2-7; 7 bases are a match to TRBD2. Sequencing was done on a sample of naive CD8+ T cells from blood, with Jurkat cell RNA spiked in. The sample's subset: FACS-sorted CD8+CD4-CCR7+CD45RA+ naive T cells. Here the CDR3 reads CASSKGRGAYEQYF. For the CDR3, the DNA is TGTGCCAGCAGCAAGGGACGGGGGGCCTACGAGCAGTACTTC.